This T cell receptor (beta chain) stems from a study of blood T cells in healthy people across ages (dated by TCRdb to between 2015 and 2016). Study-level background: In model experiments, template switching captured roughly one uniquely barcoded TCR beta cDNA molecule for every two T cells. Using deep sequencing normalized with unique cDNA molecular identifiers, the study measured how TCR beta repertoire diversity changes with age. The donors were divided into four age groups: young (average around 16 years), middle-aged (about 41), aged (about 60) and long-lived (around 87). To avoid experimental bias, donors of different ages were randomly spread across the sequencing lanes. The study analyzed two additional independent replicas of 1 million unique cDNA reads from the same blood draw for two donors, one aged 18 to 29 and one aged 80 or older. What the work shows at the level of the full study, not this receptor alone: Observed TCR beta diversity correlated strongly with the percentage of naive T cells measured by flow cytometry. Donor CMV infection status was unknown, potentially confounding age-related changes in expanded clonotypes. As age increased, observed TCR beta diversity per million T cells dropped in a roughly linear way, and a significant reduction was already evident by age approximately 40. Conclusive comparison of naive and antigen-experienced compartments was prevented by the profiling of bulk unsorted PBMCs. Compared with the aged group, the long-lived group had more naive CD4+ T cells, fewer expanded clones and increased TCR diversity, a pattern suggesting age selection. Total diversity estimates from one million sequenced T cells were considered lower bounds and underestimates.

The CDR3 runs 14 residues from the cysteine to the phenylalanine. The only DNA kept is the CDR3, 42 bases in frame from the first base. Reading the germline V gene (reference sequence) gives CDR1 MNHNY and CDR2 SVGAGI. Trimming at the junction amounts to 6 bases on V and 8 bases on J, and the germline ends lie 16 bases apart. The donors were roughly 40 Caucasian individuals from Russia, aged roughly 6 to 90 years, who were systemically healthy. About 10 milliliters of peripheral blood were collected from each donor into EDTA-treated Vacutainer tubes. Ficoll-Paque density-gradient centrifugation was used to isolate PBMCs, with at least 7 million per sample. Total RNA, at least 5 micrograms per sample, was extracted from PBMCs with Trizol reagent. For every donor, flow cytometry on a PBMC aliquot measured the percentage of naive CD45RAhigh/CD27high T cells. This clonotype was counted a few times. This receptor's antigen is unknown. Base qualities were left out, and no much larger clone turns up one base away.

Libraries were built with 5' RACE. The sample was run on an Illumina HiSeq 2500. A second PCR of roughly 7 to 12 cycles was performed with a sample-barcoded 5' primer and a J-beta primer mix. A unique molecular identifier was introduced onto each TCR beta cDNA molecule by a template-switch 5' adaptor carrying 12 random nucleotides. At least 3 million CDR3-containing paired-end reads were obtained from each sample. First-strand cDNA synthesis was performed from all RNA using the Mint cDNA synthesis kit, with priming by a TRBC-specific oligonucleotide. Following uracil-DNA glycosylase treatment, a first 18-cycle PCR with universal primers M1SS and BC2_uni_R was performed on all cDNA. On the authors' methods: For normalization, 1 million high-quality reads were randomly selected from each sample, with every read carrying a distinct molecular identifier. Reads sharing molecular identifiers were discarded rather than binned into consensus sequences. MiTCR, run with a Q25 quality threshold and the strictest error-elimination algorithm, handled CDR3 identification, clonotype clustering and error correction. A nonparametric unseen species model with Euler transformation was used to estimate a lower bound on total TCR beta diversity. TCRdb applied fastp at Q25 and MiXCR to the public reads, then kept only in-frame beta chains. CDR3 protein sequences are deduplicated, and each keeps its most common genes and DNA. The V and J calls come from TCRdb's annotation, not from the publication. The sample has about 570,000 distinct CDR3 sequences on record, approximately 30% of them singletons. Less than 20% of the sample belongs to the ten largest clones.

The TCR comes from a woman in her 70s in good health. Sequencing input: blood. In this chain, TRBV6-6 is recombined with TRBJ1-4; a tentative D call is TRBD1 (5 bases match). The nucleotide sequence reads TGTGCCAGCAGGCCCCCTGGGGACCTAGAAAAACTGTTTTTT. This encodes CASRPPGDLEKLFF.